The T cell receptor beta chain described here comes from a study of T cells in Graves' hyperthyroidism and ophthalmopathy. This clonotype was counted only a few times. RNA transcripts yielded amplified TCR beta CDR3 regions. TCR CDR3 regions were first amplified by RT-PCR with HTBI primers. TCRdb re-called the multiplex PCR reads with MiXCR, one entry per CDR3 protein. The table includes under 800,000 distinct CDR3 sequences, 12% to 15% detected once. Germline-derived CDR1 and CDR2 are MGHRA and YSYEKL. V was clipped by 0 bases and J by 8 bases, with 14 bases between them. The CDR3 is 15 amino acids. The PBMCs were taken from around 10 ml of fresh peripheral blood.

The material sequenced was blood. The V and J genes are TRBV4-1 and TRBJ2-1; no clear D gene. This receptor was identified in a woman aged 18-29 years with Graves' hyperthyroidism. The CDR3 loop is CASSQERVSADEQFF. The CDR3 DNA is TGCGCCAGCAGCCAAGAGAGAGTCTCGGCGGATGAGCAGTTCTTC.